Shown below are 25 T cell receptor beta chains from a single sample sequenced in a study of blood T cell repertoires in COVID-19. Sequencing used immunoSEQ multiplex PCR; TCRdb keeps in-frame clones, though not all of them. The sample yields 70,000 or so clones, roughly 85% seen once. What was sequenced was peripheral blood. The receptors here all came from an elderly woman with acute or convalescent COVID-19.

The rearrangement joins TRBV19 to TRBJ1-3, with D possibly matching TRBD1 (6 bases). CDR1 and CDR2 (germline): LNHDA, SQIVND (reference sequence). V lost 5 bases to trimming and J lost 0 bases, with 14 bases between them. The CDR3 is 16 residues long. Here the CDR3 DNA reads TGTGCCAGTAGTGGGGGCCTAGGCCTCTCTGGAAACACCATATATTTT. Translated, it gives CASSGGLGLSGNTIYF.

The genes are TRBV29-1 and TRBJ2-3, with D possibly TRBD2 on 8 matching bases. Germline CDR1 reads SQVTM; CDR2 reads ANQGSEA. The CDR3 length is 15 residues. The V and J ends lost 4 bases and 2 bases respectively, with 16 bases between them. CDR3 residues: CSVGGGGGTTDTQYF. CDR3 sequence (DNA): TGCAGCGTTGGAGGGGGCGGGGGGACCACAGATACGCAGTATTTT.

The CDR3 loop is CASSQADRENSPLHF. The CDR3 coding sequence is TGCGCCAGCAGCCAAGCGGACAGGGAGAATTCACCCCTCCACTTT. V and J are TRBV4-1 and TRBJ1-6, with 8 bases lining up with TRBD1. Germline V gene data show CDR1 as MGHRA and CDR2 as YSYEKL. Trimming at V came to 1 base and at J to 7 bases, leaving 3 bases not matched to a gene. The length of the CDR3 is 15 residues.

J is TRBJ1-6 and V is TRBV5-4, with D perhaps TRBD1 (6 bases). This CDR3 has 16 residues. Germline V gene data show CDR1 as SGHNT and CDR2 as YYREEE (reference sequence). V was cut by 3 bases and J by 0 bases, with 10 bases left in between. The CDR3 DNA is TGTGCCAGCAGCTACGACAGGAGCTCCTATAATTCACCCCTCCACTTT. Translated, it gives CASSYDRSSYNSPLHF.

There are a few counts of this clone. J is TRBJ1-2 and V is TRBV3-1 (or the pseudogene TRBV3-2); TRBD1 might be the D (5 bases). The germline V gene has CDR1 LGHDT and CDR2 YNNKEL (reference sequence). This CDR3 is 14 amino acids long. Trimming cost V 4 bases and J 7 bases, with 16 bases left between them. As DNA, the CDR3 is TGTGCCAGCAGCCCGGGACTTCTGATGGGTGGCTACACCTTC. Translation: CASSPGLLMGGYTF.

This chain uses TRBV20-1 with TRBJ2-5; D may be TRBD1 (6 bases). Germline V gene data show CDR1 as DFQATT and CDR2 as SNEGSKA (reference sequence). V dropped 8 bases and J dropped 2 bases, with 9 bases sitting between them. The CDR3 runs to 11 residues. CDR3 in amino acids: CSSGTQETQYF. The CDR3 DNA sequence: TGCAGTTCCGGGACACAAGAGACCCAGTACTTC.

This clone came up a few times. This chain joins TRBV7-2 and TRBJ1-2; possibly TRBD1 for D (6 bases). Germline CDR1 SGHTA, CDR2 FQGNSA. Trimming removed 6 bases at V and 4 bases at J, with 12 bases between. CDR3 size: 13 residues. CDR3 nucleotides: TGTGCCAGCAGACCTACAGGGATCTATGGCTACACCTTC. Protein: CASRPTGIYGYTF.

This clone was detected once. V gene TRBV20-1 combines with J gene TRBJ2-7; 7 bases are shared with TRBD2. Germline lookup yields CDR1 DFQATT and CDR2 SNEGSKA (reference sequence). The CDR3 loop spans 14 amino acids. The trim removed 3 bases at V and 2 bases at J, leaving 7 bases unmatched. The CDR3 region is CSASVLAVTYEQYF. The CDR3 DNA reads TGCAGTGCTAGTGTGCTAGCGGTTACCTACGAGCAGTACTTC.

The rearrangement joins TRBV9 to TRBJ2-7, with 9 bases aligning to TRBD1. Germline CDR1 SGDLS, CDR2 YYNGEE. CDR3 length equals 15 residues. V lost 2 bases to trimming and J lost 1 base; unmatched junction nucleotides: 4. The CDR3 nucleotides are TGTGCCAGCAGCGTCGGACAGGGGAAGTCCTACGAGCAGTACTTC. Its translation is CASSVGQGKSYEQYF.

This clone was recorded only once. This sequence joins TRBV10-2 and TRBJ2-1; D ambiguous. The CDR3 contains 15 residues. CDR1 and CDR2 from the germline V gene are WSHSY and SAAADI. V lost 3 bases to trimming and J lost 5 bases, with 14 bases between them. The CDR3 DNA reads TGCGCCAGCAGTGATGGAACAGCCGGCCACAATGAGCAGTTCTTC. It encodes CASSDGTAGHNEQFF.

This rearrangement joins TRBV2 to TRBJ2-3; TRBD2 agrees at 8 bases. Germline V gene sequence: CDR1 SNHLY, CDR2 FYNNEI. The J segment lost 1 base and the V segment lost 2 bases, leaving 5 bases of the junction unmatched. This CDR3 has 16 residues. The DNA of the CDR3 is TGTGCCAGCAGTGAATCGACTAGCGAAGGCACAGATACGCAGTATTTT. Encoded protein: CASSESTSEGTDTQYF.

This clone occurred once. This chain links TRBV6-5 with TRBJ2-3; maybe TRBD1 (6 bases). The V gene lost 6 bases and the J gene lost 2 bases, with 15 bases spanning the gap. CDR1 is MNHEY and CDR2 is SVGAGI in the germline V gene. This CDR3 is built from 15 residues. DNA for the CDR3: TGTGCCAGCAGGATGGGGGCAGTCGACACAGATACGCAGTATTTT. This codes for CASRMGAVDTDTQYF.

The chain joins TRBV10-3 to TRBJ1-2; 7 nucleotides align to TRBD1. The length of the CDR3 is 14 residues. V shed 3 bases, J shed 7 bases, and the junction held 8 bases outside the gene matches. Germline V lookup: CDR1 ENHRY, CDR2 SYGVKD. The CDR3 coding sequence is TGTGCCATCAGTGAAGCCGGGACAGACAGTGGCTACACCTTC. It codes for CAISEAGTDSGYTF.

The chain has TRBV29-1 and TRBJ1-1; 8 nucleotides line up with TRBD1. J was trimmed by 6 bases and V by 0 bases; bases with no gene match: 3. Germline V gives CDR1 SQVTM, CDR2 ANQGSEA. The CDR3 is 13 amino acids. The CDR3 sequence: CSVEETTGAEAFF. The DNA of the CDR3 is TGCAGCGTTGAAGAAACGACAGGGGCTGAAGCTTTCTTT.

In its sample, this clone was seen a few times. The chain is built from TRBV11-2 and TRBJ1-1, with D possibly being TRBD1 (6 bases). The V and J ends lost 2 bases and 1 base respectively, with 8 bases between them. Looked up from germline, CDR1 is SGHAT and CDR2 is FQNNGV. This CDR3 contains 14 residues. DNA for the CDR3: TGTGCCAGCAGCTTAACAGGGAGGAACACTGAAGCTTTCTTT. Its translation is CASSLTGRNTEAFF.

This chain uses TRBV6-5 with TRBJ1-5, with D possibly being TRBD1 (5 bases). Germline V gene lookup returns CDR1 MNHEY and CDR2 SVGAGI. V was shortened by 3 bases and J by 6 bases, with 9 bases between the two germline ends. The CDR3 has 13 amino acids. CDR3 nucleotide sequence: TGTGCCAGCAGTTATCTCCAGGGTCAGCCCCAGCATTTT. Translated, it gives CASSYLQGQPQHF.

The rearrangement uses TRBV5-4 and TRBJ2-5; D not resolved. Trimming stripped 0 bases from V and 2 bases from J, with 5 bases between. The CDR3 length is 13 residues. Germline V lookup: CDR1 SGHNT, CDR2 YYREEE (reference sequence). CDR3 DNA: TGTGCCAGCAGCTTGGTGCAGCAAGAGACCCAGTACTTC. The encoded protein is CASSLVQQETQYF.

Comment on this clone: The junction departs from germline at one end; a sequencing error may be responsible. The gene calls are TRBV29-1 and TRBJ1-3, with unresolved D. From germline, CDR1 is SQVTM and CDR2 ANQGSEA. The CDR3 is made up of 15 amino acids. The CDR3 loop reads CSVEGDSASGNTIYF. Here the CDR3 DNA reads TGCAGCGTCGAAGGTGACTCTGCGTCTGGAAACACCATATATTTT.

This clone has more than one count but fewer than ten. The gene calls are TRBV3-1 (or the pseudogene TRBV3-2) and TRBJ2-1, with 14 nucleotides matching TRBD2. The germline gives CDR1 LGHDT, CDR2 YNNKEL (reference sequence). J lost 9 bases, V lost 1 base, and 8 bases had no gene match. The CDR3 has 17 residues. The CDR3 DNA reads as TGTGCCAGCAGCCAAGGTTTGACTAGCGGGGGGGCCTTTGAGCAGTTCTTC. It encodes CASSQGLTSGGAFEQFF.

The rearrangement uses TRBV3-1 (or the pseudogene TRBV3-2) and TRBJ2-3, with D perhaps matching TRBD1 (5 bases). Germline V gives CDR1 LGHDT, CDR2 YNNKEL (reference sequence). The germline V and J ends were trimmed by 2 bases and 4 bases, with 16 bases remaining between them. This CDR3 has 16 residues. The CDR3 DNA follows: TGTGCCAGCAGCCAACGACCGACCAAACAGGCAGATACGCAGTATTTT. Its translation: CASSQRPTKQADTQYF.

The chain links TRBV6-4 to TRBJ2-7; 7 positions agree with TRBD1. CDR3 length: 15 residues. Germline V gene lookup returns CDR1 MRHNA and CDR2 SNTAGT. The V gene end was trimmed by 9 bases and the J gene end by 4 bases; junction bases not matched to a gene: 15. CDR3 DNA: TGTGCCAGTACTCGTCGCGGACAGGAACCTTACGAGCAGTACTTC. It codes for CASTRRGQEPYEQYF.

This chain uses TRBV11-1 with TRBJ2-5; TRBD2 aligns across 9 bases. Looked up from germline, CDR1 is SGHAT and CDR2 is FQDESV (reference sequence). This CDR3 contains 16 residues. After removal of 5 bases from V and 5 bases from J, the junction contained 12 bases not matched to a gene. The CDR3 protein is CASSARTGLASETQYF. The DNA of the CDR3 is TGTGCCAGCAGCGCCCGTACGGGACTAGCAAGTGAGACCCAGTACTTC.

In regard to this clone: Lacking the conserved final phenylalanine or tryptophan, this CDR3 likely reflects a read error. The DNA is omitted, as the CDR3 cannot be located on it reliably, and the CDR3 follows TCRdb's listing. The rearrangement uses TRBV21-1 and TRBJ1-6; the table's D call, TRBD1, was not checked against the DNA. TRBV21-1 is assigned pseudogene status. Ends included, the CDR3 has 17 residues. The CDR3 loop reads CASSNGETPGQGASLTS.

The genes are TRBV6-1 and TRBJ1-1, with TRBD1 as a possible D gene (5 bases). Deletions cut 0 bases from V and 0 bases from J, with 14 bases between. The CDR3 spans 17 residues. From germline, CDR1 is MNHNS and CDR2 SASEGT. The CDR3 sequence: CASSEAQTAGLNTEAFF. DNA of the CDR3: TGTGCCAGCAGTGAAGCGCAGACAGCTGGATTGAACACTGAAGCTTTCTTT.

The rearrangement links TRBV6-1 to TRBJ2-6; 11 bases fit TRBD1. V was clipped by 0 bases and J by 0 bases; unmatched bases: 7. The CDR3 contains 20 residues. The germline gives CDR1 MNHNS, CDR2 SASEGT. The CDR3 protein is CASSEAGQGAPPSGANVLTF. The CDR3 coding sequence is TGTGCCAGCAGTGAAGCTGGACAGGGGGCGCCCCCCTCTGGGGCCAACGTCCTGACTTTC.